The present T cell receptor beta chain was sequenced within a study of blood T cell repertoires in COVID-19. Study-wide background: Some COVID-19 samples were acute and others convalescent; all came from the United States, Italy and Spain. In each case, the material was cDNA or gDNA derived from T cells, B-cell-depleted T cells, or PBMCs.

The CDR3 loop spans 15 amino acids. V lost 5 bases to trimming and J lost 5 bases, with 15 bases between them. CDR1 MRHNA and CDR2 SNTAGT come from the germline V gene. In the original analysis: Reference gene primers were amplified, and this amplification served to estimate nucleated cell counts. The data were produced by immunoSEQ multiplex PCR, yet TCRdb's version contains in-frame clones alone and is incomplete. V, J and clone size are those of that table, while D and trimming were read from the DNA. The profile shows about 210,000 clones, 80% to 90% of them singletons. This chain connects TRBV6-4 to TRBJ2-2; TRBD2 is a possible D gene (7 bases). The sample comprised peripheral blood. The TCR sequence derives from a woman in her fifties or sixties with active or convalescent COVID-19. CDR3 in DNA: TGTGCCAGCAGTCCCTGGGGGGGCCGGACCGGGGAGCTGTTTTTT. Protein: CASSPWGGRTGELFF.